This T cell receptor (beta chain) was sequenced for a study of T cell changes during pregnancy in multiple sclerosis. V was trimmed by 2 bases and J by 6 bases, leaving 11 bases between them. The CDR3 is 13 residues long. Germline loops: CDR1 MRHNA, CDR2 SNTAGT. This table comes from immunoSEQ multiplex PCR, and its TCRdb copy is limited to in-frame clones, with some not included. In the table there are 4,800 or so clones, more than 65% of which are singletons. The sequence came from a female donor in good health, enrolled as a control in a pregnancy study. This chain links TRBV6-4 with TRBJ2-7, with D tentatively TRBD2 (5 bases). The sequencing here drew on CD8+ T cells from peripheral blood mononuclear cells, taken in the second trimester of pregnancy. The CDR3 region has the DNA TGTGCCAGCAGTGACGGGCCAGAGGGCGAGCAGTACTTC. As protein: CASSDGPEGEQYF.